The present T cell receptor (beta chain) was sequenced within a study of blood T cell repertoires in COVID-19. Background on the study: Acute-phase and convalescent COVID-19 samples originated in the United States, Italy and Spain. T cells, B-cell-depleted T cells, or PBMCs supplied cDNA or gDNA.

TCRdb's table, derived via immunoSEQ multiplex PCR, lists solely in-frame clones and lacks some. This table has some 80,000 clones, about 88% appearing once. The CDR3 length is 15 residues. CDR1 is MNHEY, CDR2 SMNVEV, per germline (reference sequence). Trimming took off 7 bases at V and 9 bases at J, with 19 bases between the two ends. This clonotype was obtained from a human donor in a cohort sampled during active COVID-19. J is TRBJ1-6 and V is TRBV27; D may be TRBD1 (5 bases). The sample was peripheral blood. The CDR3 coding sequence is TGTGCCAGCAAGCCCCATGAGGGGAGGGGTTCACCCCTCCACTTT. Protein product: CASKPHEGRGSPLHF.